This T cell receptor (beta chain) was identified during a study of blood T cells in healthy people across ages. Primed by a sample-barcoded 5' primer and a J-beta primer mix, a second PCR proceeded for roughly 6 to 12 cycles. TCRdb fed the 5' RACE reads into MiXCR, producing one record per CDR3 protein. Altogether roughly 930,000 distinct CDR3 sequences are present, about 48% being singletons, with the ten largest covering under 15%. Germline V gene data show CDR1 as MNHNY and CDR2 as SVGAGI (reference sequence). V trimming: 6 bases; J trimming: 4 bases; junction bases outside the gene matches: 8. The CDR3 runs 17 residues. Study-level points and caveats: Unsorted PBMC material precluded a definitive naive versus antigen-experienced comparison. It was held that diversity estimates obtained from one million T cells represented underestimates.

As concerns this clonotype: What it binds is unknown.

The V and J genes are TRBV6-6 and TRBJ2-2, with 13 bases aligning to TRBD2. The specimen sequenced was blood. The sequence was obtained from a man under 40 in good health. The CDR3 loop reads CASRKPGLAGSTGELFF. CDR3 bases: TGTGCCAGCAGAAAACCGGGACTAGCGGGATCCACCGGGGAGCTGTTTTTT.